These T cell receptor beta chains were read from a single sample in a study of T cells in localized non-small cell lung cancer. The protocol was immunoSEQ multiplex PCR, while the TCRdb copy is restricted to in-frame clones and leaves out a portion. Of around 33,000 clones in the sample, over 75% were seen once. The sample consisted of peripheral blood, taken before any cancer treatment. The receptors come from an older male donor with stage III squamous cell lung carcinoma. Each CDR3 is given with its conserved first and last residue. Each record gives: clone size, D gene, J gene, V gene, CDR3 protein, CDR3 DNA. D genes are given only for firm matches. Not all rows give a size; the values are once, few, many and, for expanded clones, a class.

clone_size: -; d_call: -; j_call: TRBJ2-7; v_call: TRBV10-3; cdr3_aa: CAISEPGHEQYF; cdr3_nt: TGTGCCATCAGTGAACCAGGGCACGAGCAGTACTTC
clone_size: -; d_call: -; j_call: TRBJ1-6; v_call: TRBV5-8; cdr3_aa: CASSLPTPLHF; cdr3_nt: TGTGCCAGCAGCTTGCCGACACCCCTCCACTTT
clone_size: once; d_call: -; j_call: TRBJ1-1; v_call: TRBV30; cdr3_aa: CACLIRNTEAFF; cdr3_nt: TGTGCCTGCCTTATACGGAACACTGAAGCTTTCTTT
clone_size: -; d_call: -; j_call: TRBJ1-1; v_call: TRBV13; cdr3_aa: CASSLLVGEAFF; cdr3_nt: TGTGCCAGCAGCTTATTAGTGGGGGAGGCTTTCTTT
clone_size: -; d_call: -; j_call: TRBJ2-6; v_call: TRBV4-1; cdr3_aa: CASSPGGPSGANVLTF; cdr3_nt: TGCGCCAGCAGCCCCGGAGGGCCTTCTGGGGCCAACGTCCTGACTTTC
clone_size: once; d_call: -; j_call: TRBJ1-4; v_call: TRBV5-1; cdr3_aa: CASSLGLEEKLFF; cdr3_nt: TGCGCCAGCAGCTTGGGCCTAGAAGAAAAACTGTTTTTT
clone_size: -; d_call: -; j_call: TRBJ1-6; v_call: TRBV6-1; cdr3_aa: CASSEGSAGLNSPLHF; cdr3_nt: TGTGCCAGCAGTGAAGGCAGTGCAGGGTTGAATTCACCCCTCCACTTT
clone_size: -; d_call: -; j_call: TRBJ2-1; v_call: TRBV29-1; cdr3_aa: CSVDLAVGEQFF; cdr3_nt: TGCAGCGTTGATCTGGCGGTTGGTGAGCAGTTCTTC
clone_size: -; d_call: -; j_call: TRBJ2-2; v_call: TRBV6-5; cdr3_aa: CASSYSSGFLGELFF; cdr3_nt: TGTGCCAGCAGTTACTCGAGCGGTTTCTTGGGGGAGCTGTTTTTT
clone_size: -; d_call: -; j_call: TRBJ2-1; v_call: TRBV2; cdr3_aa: CASGRRQTRNEQFF; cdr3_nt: TGTGCCAGCGGTCGCAGACAGACCCGGAATGAGCAGTTCTTC
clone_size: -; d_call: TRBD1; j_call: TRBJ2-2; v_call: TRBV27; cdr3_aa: CASSLIDRGRPGELFF; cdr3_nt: TGTGCCAGCAGTTTAATTGACAGGGGGCGGCCCGGGGAGCTGTTTTTT
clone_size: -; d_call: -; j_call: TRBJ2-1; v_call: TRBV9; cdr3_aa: CASSVGDFDYNEQFF; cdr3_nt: TGTGCCAGCAGCGTCGGGGATTTCGACTACAATGAGCAGTTCTTC
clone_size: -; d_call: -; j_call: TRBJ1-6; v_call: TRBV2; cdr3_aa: CASRRAPERNSPLHF; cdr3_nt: TGTGCCAGCCGACGGGCGCCAGAACGGAATTCACCCCTCCACTTT
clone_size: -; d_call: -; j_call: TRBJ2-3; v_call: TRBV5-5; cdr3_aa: CASSDPQGGDTQYF; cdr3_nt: TGTGCCAGCAGCGATCCCCAGGGGGGAGATACGCAGTATTTT
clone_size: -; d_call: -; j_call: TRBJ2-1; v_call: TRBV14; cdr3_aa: CASSQEGAYNEQFF; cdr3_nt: TGTGCCAGCAGCCAAGAGGGCGCCTACAATGAGCAGTTCTTC
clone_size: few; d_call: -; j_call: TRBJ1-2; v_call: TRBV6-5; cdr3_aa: CASSYSTSRGYTF; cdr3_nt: TGTGCCAGCAGTTACTCGACCAGCAGGGGCTACACCTTC
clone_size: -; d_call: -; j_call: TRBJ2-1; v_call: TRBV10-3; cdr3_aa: CAIGDATSSYNEQFF; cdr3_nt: TGTGCCATTGGGGATGCGACTAGCTCCTACAATGAGCAGTTCTTC
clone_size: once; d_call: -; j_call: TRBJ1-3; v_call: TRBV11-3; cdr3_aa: CASSLSGGNTIYF; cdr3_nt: TGTGCCAGCAGCTTATCAGGTGGAAACACCATATATTTT
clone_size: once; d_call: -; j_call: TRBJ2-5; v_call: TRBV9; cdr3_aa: CASSSRQQETQYF; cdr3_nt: TGTGCCAGCAGCTCCCGACAGCAAGAGACCCAGTACTTC
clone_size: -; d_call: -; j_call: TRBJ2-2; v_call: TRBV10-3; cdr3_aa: CASTKRGIRNTGELFF; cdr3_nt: TGTGCCAGCACAAAGAGAGGGATAAGGAACACCGGGGAGCTGTTTTTT
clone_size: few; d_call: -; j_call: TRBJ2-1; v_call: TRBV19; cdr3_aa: CASSIGQNHYNEQFF; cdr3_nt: TGTGCCAGTAGTATAGGACAGAACCACTACAATGAGCAGTTCTTC
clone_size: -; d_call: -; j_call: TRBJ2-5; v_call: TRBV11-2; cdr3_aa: CASSRTDSQETQYF; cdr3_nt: TGTGCCAGCAGCAGGACCGACAGCCAAGAGACCCAGTACTTC
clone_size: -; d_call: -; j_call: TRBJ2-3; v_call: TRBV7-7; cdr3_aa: CASSPDFTDTQYF; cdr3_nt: TGTGCCAGCAGCCCGGACTTCACAGATACGCAGTATTTT
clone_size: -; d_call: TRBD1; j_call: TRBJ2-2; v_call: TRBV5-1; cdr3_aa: CASSPRTGSGELFF; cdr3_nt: TGCGCCAGCAGCCCCCGGACAGGGTCCGGGGAGCTGTTTTTT
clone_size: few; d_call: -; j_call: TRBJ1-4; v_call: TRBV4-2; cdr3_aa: CASSQPWEGTDEKLFF; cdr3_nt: TGTGCCAGCAGCCAACCCTGGGAGGGGACGGACGAAAAACTGTTTTTT
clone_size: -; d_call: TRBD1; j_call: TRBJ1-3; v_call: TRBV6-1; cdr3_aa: CASTTGTAGNTIYF; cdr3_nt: TGTGCCAGCACTACGGGGACAGCTGGAAACACCATATATTTT
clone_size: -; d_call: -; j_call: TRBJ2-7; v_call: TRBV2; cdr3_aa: CASIPNWSSYEQYF; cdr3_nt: TGTGCCAGCATTCCTAATTGGAGCTCCTACGAGCAGTACTTC
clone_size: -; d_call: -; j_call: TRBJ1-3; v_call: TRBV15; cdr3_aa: CATSRSGPTSGNTIYF; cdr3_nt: TGTGCCACCAGCAGAAGTGGACCAACCAGTGGAAACACCATATATTTT
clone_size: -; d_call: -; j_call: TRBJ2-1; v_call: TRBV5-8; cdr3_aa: CATSKGSFSYNEQFF; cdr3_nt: TGTGCCACCTCCAAGGGCTCTTTTAGTTACAATGAGCAGTTCTTC
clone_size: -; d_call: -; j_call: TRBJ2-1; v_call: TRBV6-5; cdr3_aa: CAASTGSYNEQFF; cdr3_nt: TGTGCCGCCTCTACGGGCAGCTACAATGAGCAGTTCTTC
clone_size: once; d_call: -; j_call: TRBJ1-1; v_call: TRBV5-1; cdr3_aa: CASSYGQTEAFF; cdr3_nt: TGCGCCAGCAGCTACGGACAGACTGAAGCTTTCTTT
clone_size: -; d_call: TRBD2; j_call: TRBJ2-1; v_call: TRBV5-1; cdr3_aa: CASSLGGGSYNEQFF; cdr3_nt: TGCGCCAGCAGCTTGGGCGGGGGATCCTACAATGAGCAGTTCTTC
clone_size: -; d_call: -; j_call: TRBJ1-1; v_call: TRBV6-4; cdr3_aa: CASSVSGTGTEAFF; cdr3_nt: TGTGCCAGCAGTGTTTCAGGGACGGGCACTGAAGCTTTCTTT
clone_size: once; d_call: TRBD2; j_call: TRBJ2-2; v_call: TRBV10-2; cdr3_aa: CASRTPTSGGGTGELFF; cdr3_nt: TGCGCCAGCAGAACCCCAACTAGCGGGGGAGGGACCGGGGAGCTGTTTTTT
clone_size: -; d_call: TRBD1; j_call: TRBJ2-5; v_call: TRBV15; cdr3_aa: CATSSGTGIYQETQYF; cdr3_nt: TGTGCCACCAGCAGTGGGACAGGGATATACCAAGAGACCCAGTACTTC
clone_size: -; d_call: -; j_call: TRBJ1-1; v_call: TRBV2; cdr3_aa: CASRPTGNTEAFF; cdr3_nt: TGTGCCAGCAGACCGACGGGGAACACTGAAGCTTTCTTT